These 30 T cell receptor beta chains came from one sample sequenced in a study of graft-versus-host responses after intestinal transplantation (dated by TCRdb to the early 2020s). These TCRs are of unknown antigen specificity. Library construction relied on the immunoSEQ multiplex PCR assay. This is the immuneACCESS table as TCRdb keeps it, with only in-frame sequences that have V and J called. A part of the clones is gone; compared with another copy, unresolved V genes explain less than half, and the rest is unexplained. The sample table lists 50,000 to 75,000 clones, more than 90% of them with a count of one. Around 1.7% of the sample is taken by the ten largest. The time point label, read with the paper, signifies: cells obtained before transplantation from donor or recipient. Sequencing was performed on unstimulated CD8+ T cells sorted from spleen or lymph node cells, taken before transplant. Source of these receptors: a human donor who was the organ donor for an intestinal transplant.

The CDR3 spells CASSLALGQGGETQYF. CDR3 coding DNA: TGTGCCAGCAGCTTAGCGCTCGGGCAGGGTGGAGAGACCCAGTACTTC. V gene TRBV11-2 combines with J gene TRBJ2-5; tentative D call: TRBD1 (5 bases). Germline V gene sequence: CDR1 SGHAT, CDR2 FQNNGV. The V and J ends lost 1 base and 4 bases respectively, with 16 bases between them. The length of the CDR3 is 16 residues.

This chain connects TRBV27 to TRBJ1-4; D gene unclear. Trimming removed 5 bases from V and 7 bases from J, with 8 bases in between. Per the germline V gene, CDR1 is MNHEY and CDR2 is SMNVEV (reference sequence). CDR3 length: 12 residues. CDR3 region: CASSPRGEKLFF. Here the CDR3 DNA reads TGTGCCAGCAGTCCCCGGGGTGAAAAACTGTTTTTT.

The rearrangement uses TRBV30 and TRBJ1-1, with D possibly matching TRBD1 (5 bases). The CDR3 sequence is 11 residues long. V was trimmed by 2 bases and J by 4 bases, leaving 5 bases between them. CDR1 is GTSNPN and CDR2 is SVGIG in the germline V gene (reference sequence). CDR3 residues: CAWSRGTEAFF. The CDR3, as DNA: TGTGCCTGGAGTAGGGGCACTGAAGCTTTCTTT.

The chain recombines TRBV14 with TRBJ1-4, with D possibly being TRBD1 (5 bases). The germline V gene encodes CDR1 SGHDN and CDR2 FVKESK. The CDR3 sequence is 16 residues long. Trimming took off 5 bases at V and 6 bases at J, with 19 bases between the two ends. CDR3 loop: CASSSSDKPGDEKLFF. The CDR3 nucleotides read TGTGCCAGCAGCAGTTCGGACAAGCCGGGGGATGAAAAACTGTTTTTT.

This sequence joins TRBV4-1 and TRBJ1-2; D possibly corresponds to TRBD1 (6 bases). The CDR3 length is 14 residues. V was cut by 4 bases and J by 2 bases, with 11 bases left in between. The germline CDR1 and CDR2 sequences are MGHRA and YSYEKL. The CDR3 DNA follows: TGCGCCAGCAGCCCCCGGACAGCCAACTATGGCTACACCTTC. This codes for CASSPRTANYGYTF.

This clone was picked up one time. The chain recombines TRBV7-9 with TRBJ2-7, with TRBD1 matching over 7 bases. CDR1 and CDR2 (germline): SEHNR, FQNEAQ (reference sequence). V lost 6 bases, J lost 0 bases, and 5 bases stayed unmatched. The CDR3 spans 14 residues. The CDR3 coding sequence is TGTGCCAGCAGGGGGGACAGTGCCTCCTACGAGCAGTACTTC. Its translation is CASRGDSASYEQYF.

This chain links TRBV30 with TRBJ1-5; D not resolved. Trimming removed 8 bases at V and 7 bases at J, with 15 bases between. The germline CDR1 and CDR2 sequences are GTSNPN and SVGIG (reference sequence). This CDR3 comprises 12 residues. Here the CDR3 reads CAPPGESQPQHF. CDR3 nucleotide sequence: TGTGCCCCGCCCGGAGAATCACAGCCCCAGCATTTT.

The genes are TRBV19 and TRBJ2-1; 10 nucleotides agree with TRBD2. Trimming removed 5 bases from V and 8 bases from J; junction bases left unmatched: 15. CDR3 length equals 17 residues. Germline CDR1 is LNHDA and CDR2 is SQIVND (reference sequence). CDR3 bases: TGTGCCAGTAGTGAGCACCTTACTAGCGGGATTAGCGATGAGCAGTTCTTC. Translating it yields CASSEHLTSGISDEQFF.

The rearrangement uses TRBV19 and TRBJ2-2; D perhaps matches TRBD2 (7 bases). In germline, CDR1 is LNHDA, CDR2 SQIVND (reference sequence). The CDR3 loop spans 16 amino acids. Trimming stripped 3 bases from V and 6 bases from J, with 17 bases between. CDR3 coding DNA: TGTGCCAGTAGTATGGTGGAGACGGGGGGCCCCGGGGAGCTGTTTTTT. It specifies CASSMVETGGPGELFF.

V and J are TRBV19 and TRBJ1-1; possibly TRBD1 for D (5 bases). CDR1 and CDR2 (germline): LNHDA, SQIVND (reference sequence). The ends were cut back, 7 bases at V and 6 bases at J, with 15 bases in the middle. CDR3 length equals 13 residues. CDR3 residues: CASMGPGLAEAFF. The CDR3 nucleotides are TGTGCCAGTATGGGGCCAGGCTTGGCTGAAGCTTTCTTT. The whole variable domain, filled in from reference TRBV19 and TRBJ1-1, reads DGGITQSPKYLFRKEGQNVTLSCEQNLNHDAMYWYRQDPGQGLRLIYYSQIVNDFQKGDIAEGYSVSREKKESFPLTVTSAQKNPTAFYLCASMGPGLAEAFFGQGTRLTVV.

This chain links TRBV28 with TRBJ2-1, with TRBD1 matching 12 bases. Per germline, CDR1 MDHEN and CDR2 SYDVKM. V dropped 10 bases and J dropped 7; count of bases not matched to a gene: 8. The CDR3 has 14 amino acids. The CDR3 spells CATSPGQGANEQFF. The DNA for the CDR3 is TGTGCCACCTCCCCGGGACAGGGGGCAAATGAGCAGTTCTTC.

The rearrangement links TRBV28 to TRBJ2-3; the D is unclear. In germline, CDR1 is MDHEN, CDR2 SYDVKM. V was trimmed by 4 bases and J by 3 bases, leaving 5 bases between them. This CDR3 is built from 12 residues. In nucleotides, the CDR3 is TGTGCCAGCAGTTCATTGACAGATACGCAGTATTTT. Protein sequence: CASSSLTDTQYF. Drawing the rest from reference TRBV28 and TRBJ2-3, the complete variable domain is DVKVTQSSRYLVKRTGEKVFLECVQDMDHENMFWYRQDPGLGLRLIYFSYDVKMKEKGDIPEGYSVSREKKERFSLILESASTNQTSMYLCASSSLTDTQYFGPGTRLTVL.

V is TRBV7-3 and J is TRBJ2-1; D might be TRBD2 (5 bases). The length of the CDR3 is 13 residues. Germline CDR1 and CDR2: SGHTA and FQGTGA. V gave up 5 bases and J gave up 9 bases, with 14 bases separating them. The CDR3 loop reads CASSPPSGAEQFF. The CDR3 DNA is TGTGCCAGCAGCCCTCCCAGCGGAGCTGAGCAGTTCTTC. Supplemented by reference TRBV7-3 and TRBJ2-1, the full variable domain reads GAGVSQTPSNKVTEKGKYVELRCDPISGHTALYWYRQSLGQGPEFLIYFQGTGAADDSGLPNDRFFAVRPEGSVSTLKIQRTERGDSAVYLCASSPPSGAEQFFGPGTRLTVL.

V usage is TRBV30 and J usage is TRBJ2-1, with D perhaps TRBD2 (6 bases). The CDR3 consists of 15 residues. V was shortened by 3 bases and J by 1 base, with 13 bases between the two germline ends. Germline V gene lookup returns CDR1 GTSNPN and CDR2 SVGIG (reference sequence). This CDR3 reads CAWSRIAESYNEQFF. The CDR3, as DNA: TGTGCCTGGAGCAGGATAGCGGAATCCTACAATGAGCAGTTCTTC.

J is TRBJ2-7 and V is TRBV19; D might be TRBD1 (5 bases). Germline values: CDR1 LNHDA, CDR2 SQIVND (reference sequence). There are 13 residues in the CDR3. Trimming left V 3 bases short and J 3 bases short, with 9 bases between. As DNA, the CDR3 is TGTGCCAGTAGTATTGACAGCCACTACGAGCAGTACTTC. It yields the protein CASSIDSHYEQYF.

The chain links TRBV27 to TRBJ2-1; D remains unclear. The CDR3 runs 12 residues. From germline, CDR1 is MNHEY and CDR2 SMNVEV (reference sequence). V was pared by 3 bases and J by 3 bases, with 3 bases between. In nucleotides, the CDR3 is TGTGCCAGCAGTTTCCTCTACAATGAGCAGTTCTTC. Protein product: CASSFLYNEQFF.

A word on this clone: Distinct nucleotide sequences in the sample also encode this CDR3. V gene TRBV5-6 combines with J gene TRBJ2-7, with D maybe TRBD1 (7 bases). Deletions cut 4 bases from V and 1 base from J, with 15 bases between. The CDR3 length is 15 residues. Germline V gene lookup returns CDR1 SGHDT and CDR2 YYEEEE. The CDR3 loop reads CASSPGQGGSYEQYF. CDR3 in DNA: TGTGCCAGCAGCCCGGGGCAGGGGGGTTCCTACGAGCAGTACTTC.

The gene calls are TRBV9 and TRBJ2-5; possibly TRBD2 for D (6 bases). V lost 0 bases and J 2 bases, leaving 11 bases between the germline ends. CDR3 length: 15 amino acids. Germline loops: CDR1 SGDLS, CDR2 YYNGEE. This chain's CDR3 is CASSVEASAQETQYF. The CDR3 DNA reads TGTGCCAGCAGCGTAGAGGCTAGCGCACAAGAGACCCAGTACTTC.

The genes are TRBV6-6 and TRBJ2-1, with D tentatively TRBD2 (6 bases). This CDR3 contains 15 residues. From germline, CDR1 is MNHNY and CDR2 SVGAGI (reference sequence). Trimming left V 4 bases short and J 8 bases short, with 18 bases between. The CDR3 DNA follows: TGTGCCAGCAGTTTCCCCCGCGGGATTCTCGATGAGCAGTTCTTC. Translation gives CASSFPRGILDEQFF.

The chain is built from TRBV7-8 and TRBJ2-1, with TRBD2 identical over 8 bases. This CDR3 region has 13 residues. In germline, CDR1 is SGHVS, CDR2 FQNEAQ. The junction had 6 bases not matched to a gene; V was cut back by 5 bases and J by 9 bases. The CDR3 DNA reads as TGTGCCAGCAGCAGTGGGCTAGCGGGTGAGCAGTTCTTC. Residues: CASSSGLAGEQFF.

The chain couples TRBV27 to TRBJ2-2; a weak D match, TRBD1 (5 bases). Germline V gene data show CDR1 as MNHEY and CDR2 as SMNVEV (reference sequence). The CDR3 runs 15 residues. V gave up 2 bases and J gave up 1 base, with 8 bases separating them. CDR3 loop: CASSLATGNTGELFF. The DNA of the CDR3 is TGTGCCAGCAGTTTAGCAACAGGGAACACCGGGGAGCTGTTTTTT.

The chain employs TRBV28 and TRBJ1-5; the match to TRBD1 covers 11 bases. With 3 bases clipped from V and 6 bases from J, the junction kept 1 base outside the gene matches. CDR1 is MDHEN, CDR2 SYDVKM, per germline. CDR3 length: 14 residues. This CDR3 is CASSLGTGGQPQHF. CDR3 coding DNA: TGTGCCAGCAGTTTGGGGACAGGGGGTCAGCCCCAGCATTTT.

This rearrangement joins TRBV19 to TRBJ1-1; the match to TRBD1 covers 10 bases. In germline, CDR1 is LNHDA, CDR2 SQIVND (reference sequence). This CDR3 comprises 13 residues. V lost 3 bases and J lost 6; bases outside the gene matches: 1. DNA for the CDR3: TGTGCCAGTAGTATGGGGACAGGGGCTGAAGCTTTCTTT. Residues: CASSMGTGAEAFF. Full variable domain (remainder filled in from reference TRBV19 and TRBJ1-1): DGGITQSPKYLFRKEGQNVTLSCEQNLNHDAMYWYRQDPGQGLRLIYYSQIVNDFQKGDIAEGYSVSREKKESFPLTVTSAQKNPTAFYLCASSMGTGAEAFFGQGTRLTVV.

This CDR3 reads CATSPLSVNEKLFF. In DNA, the CDR3 is TGTGCCACCAGCCCGCTGAGCGTTAATGAAAAACTGTTTTTT. The chain carries TRBV15 and TRBJ1-4; no clear D. Germline V gene sequence: CDR1 LNHNV, CDR2 YYDKDF (reference sequence). The V end was cut by 5 bases, the J end by 4 bases, with 11 bases between. The CDR3 length is 14 residues.

The chain links TRBV7-6 to TRBJ1-1; weak D call: TRBD1 (6 bases). This CDR3 spans 13 amino acids. The V gene's germline CDR1 is SGHVS and CDR2 FNYEAQ. Deletions cut 5 bases from V and 6 bases from J, with 13 bases between. DNA of the CDR3: TGTGCCAGCAGCGCTTACAGGGCTTCTGAAGCTTTCTTT. The encoded protein is CASSAYRASEAFF.

The rearrangement uses TRBV28 and TRBJ1-5, with TRBD1 matching 7 bases. V shed 5 bases and J 7 bases; nucleotides not matched to a gene: 2. The germline gives CDR1 MDHEN, CDR2 SYDVKM. The CDR3 length is 12 residues. CDR3 in amino acids: CASSTGEQPQHF. CDR3 nucleotide sequence: TGTGCCAGCAGTACAGGGGAACAGCCCCAGCATTTT.

This rearrangement joins TRBV15 to TRBJ1-1; D is unclear. CDR1 is LNHNV and CDR2 is YYDKDF in the germline V gene (reference sequence). The CDR3 contains 15 residues. The V gene lost 0 bases and the J gene lost 3 bases, with 11 bases spanning the gap. The CDR3 reads CATSRDTRSDTEAFF. The CDR3 nucleotides read TGTGCCACCAGCAGAGATACCAGGTCGGACACTGAAGCTTTCTTT.

This chain joins TRBV12-2 and TRBJ2-1; the table's D call, TRBD2, has no DNA check behind it. TRBV12-2 is recorded as a pseudogene. The CDR3 is 15 residues long. The DNA of the CDR3 is TGTGCAAGTCGCTTGACTAGCGGGACACTTAATGAGCAGTTCTTC. This sequence encodes CASRLTSGTLNEQFF.

The chain carries TRBV5-4 and TRBJ2-7, with 9 bases aligning to TRBD1. CDR1 and CDR2 (germline): SGHNT, YYREEE (reference sequence). J was trimmed by 2 bases and V by 4 bases; bases with no gene match: 4. The CDR3 is 14 amino acids. CDR3 sequence reads: CASSTGTGTYEQYF. CDR3 DNA sequence: TGTGCCAGCAGCACCGGGACAGGGACCTACGAGCAGTACTTC.

The chain is built from TRBV5-4 and TRBJ2-7; no firm D call. The germline V and J ends were trimmed by 1 base and 6 bases, with 26 bases remaining between them. The CDR3 runs 18 residues. Germline-derived CDR1 and CDR2 are SGHNT and YYREEE (reference sequence). CDR3 nucleotides: TGTGCCAGCAGCTTGATTCATGCCCTCCCCGGCGGAGCTTGCGAGCAGTACTTC. Residues: CASSLIHALPGGACEQYF.